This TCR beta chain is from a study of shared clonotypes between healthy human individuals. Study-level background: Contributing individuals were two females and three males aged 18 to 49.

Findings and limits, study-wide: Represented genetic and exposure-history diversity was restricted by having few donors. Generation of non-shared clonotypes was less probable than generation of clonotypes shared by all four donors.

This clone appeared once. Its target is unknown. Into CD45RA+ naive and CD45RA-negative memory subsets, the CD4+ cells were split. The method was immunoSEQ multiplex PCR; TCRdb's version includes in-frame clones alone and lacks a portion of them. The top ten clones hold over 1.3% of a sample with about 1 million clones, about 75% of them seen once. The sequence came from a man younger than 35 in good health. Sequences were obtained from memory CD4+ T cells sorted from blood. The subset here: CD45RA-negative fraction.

CDR3 amino acids: CAWIVGQGYGYTF. In DNA form, the CDR3 reads TGTGCCTGGATAGTTGGACAGGGTTATGGCTACACCTTC. The gene calls are TRBV30 and TRBJ1-2, with 8 bases that match TRBD1. Germline V gene data show CDR1 as GTSNPN and CDR2 as SVGIG (reference sequence). V lost 4 bases, J lost 5 bases, and 6 bases stayed unmatched. This CDR3 spans 13 amino acids. The full variable domain, rest sourced from reference TRBV30 and TRBJ1-2, is SQTIHQWPATLVQPVGSPLSLECTVEGTSNPNLYWYRQAAGRGLQLLFYSVGIGQISSEVPQNLSASRPQDRQFILSSKKLLLSDSGFYLCAWIVGQGYGYTFGSGTRLTVV.